The 28 T cell receptor beta chains presented below share a single source sample, sequenced in a study of Graves' ophthalmopathy and Graves' hyperthyroidism. From RNA, the CDR3 regions of TCR beta chains were amplified and sequenced. HTBI-primed first-round RT-PCR preceded second-round multiplex PCR. One entry per CDR3 protein, called by TCRdb with MiXCR from the multiplex PCR reads. The profile covers 900,000 to 1,200,000 distinct CDR3 sequences, with about two fifths appearing a single time and roughly 10% taken by the ten largest. Source material: peripheral blood or thyroid tissue (not recorded which). These receptors originate from an adult man with Graves' hyperthyroidism.

The V call is TRBV11-2, the J call TRBJ1-1; D is unclear. V was trimmed by 5 bases and J by 4 bases, leaving 11 bases between them. The germline CDR1 and CDR2 sequences are SGHAT and FQNNGV. This CDR3 contains 13 residues. CDR3 DNA sequence: TGTGCCAGCAGCGTCCACCCCCCCACTGAAGCTTTCTTT. Its translation is CASSVHPPTEAFF.

The V gene is TRBV19, the J gene TRBJ1-5, with D unclear. CDR3 length: 13 amino acids. Per germline, CDR1 LNHDA and CDR2 SQIVND (reference sequence). The V end lost 2 bases, the J end lost 10 bases, and 12 bases lay between the germline ends. CDR3 DNA: TGTGCCAGTAGTATAATCTCACGACAACCCCAGCATTTT. Its protein product is CASSIISRQPQHF.

At least ten counts were recorded for this clonotype. The chain employs TRBV5-8 and TRBJ1-1; D is unclear. The CDR3 has 16 amino acids. The V gene lost 4 bases and the J gene lost 0 bases, with 16 bases spanning the gap. In germline, CDR1 is SGHTS, CDR2 YDEGEE. Written as DNA, the CDR3 is TGTGCCAGCAGCACAATAACAGTAACCCTGAACACTGAAGCTTTCTTT. Encoded protein: CASSTITVTLNTEAFF. Together with reference TRBV5-8 and TRBJ1-1, the CDR3 gives the full variable domain: EAGVTQSPTHLIKTRGQQATLRCSPISGHTSVYWYQQALGLGLQFLLWYDEGEERNRGNFPPRFSGRQFPNYSSELNVNALELEDSALYLCASSTITVTLNTEAFFGQGTRLTVV.

This clonotype was found a few times. The chain joins TRBV7-9 to TRBJ1-4, with 7 nucleotides matching TRBD1. Germline lookup yields CDR1 SEHNR and CDR2 FQNEAQ (reference sequence). This CDR3 is built from 16 residues. CDR3 loop: CASRREGAARGEKLFF. The CDR3 nucleotides are TGTGCTTCGCGTCGGGAGGGGGCGGCTAGAGGCGAAAAACTGTTTTTT.

This clonotype was observed many times. This chain connects TRBV2 to TRBJ1-3, with D tentatively TRBD1 (5 bases). The CDR3 runs 15 residues. Trimming removed 7 bases at V and 0 bases at J, with 13 bases between. Per germline, CDR1 SNHLY and CDR2 FYNNEI. CDR3 protein: CASIFGASSGNTIYF. The CDR3 bases are TGTGCCAGCATATTCGGGGCAAGCTCTGGAAACACCATATATTTT.

This clonotype turned up a few times. This chain uses TRBV7-9 with TRBJ2-7; D remains unclear. The CDR3 is made up of 12 amino acids. Looked up from germline, CDR1 is SEHNR and CDR2 is FQNEAQ (reference sequence). Trimming cost V 8 bases and J 2 bases, with 10 bases left between them. CDR3 nucleotides: TGTGCCAGCGGTCTGAAGGCCTACGAGCAGTACTTC. Translation: CASGLKAYEQYF.

V usage is TRBV10-3 and J usage is TRBJ2-2, with D tentatively TRBD2 (6 bases). CDR3 length: 15 amino acids. Trimming stripped 6 bases from V and 2 bases from J, with 13 bases between. Per the germline V gene, CDR1 is ENHRY and CDR2 is SYGVKD. Here the CDR3 DNA reads TGTGCCATCAGGGAGGAGGGGTACAACACCGGGGAGCTGTTTTTT. Translating it yields CAIREEGYNTGELFF.

Note on this clonotype: A junction end diverges from the germline sequence, so it may reflect a read error. The genes are TRBV7-2 and TRBJ2-7; TRBD2 is a possible D gene (5 bases). Germline V gives CDR1 SGHTA, CDR2 FQGNSA. The CDR3 totals 12 residues. The DNA for the CDR3 is TGTGCCAGCAGCCCTGAAGACTACGAGGAGTACTTC. Translation: CASSPEDYEEYF.

The sample holds a few counts of this clonotype. This rearrangement joins TRBV10-3 to TRBJ1-3; D may be TRBD1 (5 bases). The CDR3 runs 15 residues. Germline CDR1 is ENHRY and CDR2 is SYGVKD. Deletions cut 2 bases from V and 4 bases from J, with 12 bases between. The CDR3 is CAISEGTRRGNTIYF. CDR3 in DNA: TGTGCCATCAGTGAGGGGACCAGAAGGGGAAACACCATATATTTT.

In regard to this clonotype: Being one base from a much bigger clone, this may be a read error. V usage is TRBV7-2 and J usage is TRBJ2-5; 8 bases are shared with TRBD1. The V and J ends lost 2 bases and 3 bases, in that order; junction bases with no gene match: 5. The germline V gene encodes CDR1 SGHTA and CDR2 FQGNSA. The CDR3 is 15 amino acids. The CDR3 reads CASSLRGQVEETQYF. The CDR3 nucleotides read TGTGCCAGCAGCTTACGGGGACAGGTGGAAGAGACCCAGTACTTC.

The V call is TRBV24-1, the J call TRBJ2-7; D unclear. Germline V gives CDR1 KGHDR, CDR2 SFDVKD. V lost 5 bases and J lost 7, with 14 bases in between. This CDR3 comprises 13 residues. This CDR3 is CATSAGRNYEQYF. The CDR3 DNA sequence: TGTGCCACCAGTGCTGGAAGAAACTATGAGCAGTACTTC.

In this sample, this clonotype turned up many times. The J gene is TRBJ1-4, the V gene TRBV9; D is unclear. Germline V gene lookup returns CDR1 SGDLS and CDR2 YYNGEE. This CDR3 is 12 amino acids long. V lost 5 bases and J lost 8, with 10 bases in between. In DNA form, the CDR3 reads TGTGCCAGCAGTCGGGCGGAAGAAAAACTGTTTTTT. It encodes CASSRAEEKLFF.

The genes are TRBV10-3 and TRBJ1-6; 8 nucleotides line up with TRBD1. From germline, CDR1 is ENHRY and CDR2 SYGVKD. With V trimmed by 10 bases and J by 5 bases, 7 bases remained unmatched. There are 14 residues in the CDR3. The CDR3 nucleotides read TGTGCCACCAGCCCGGGACAGGATAATTCACCCCTCCACTTT. Protein product: CATSPGQDNSPLHF.

The chain has TRBV12-3 or TRBV12-4 and TRBJ2-7; 11 bases align to TRBD2. V shed 4 bases, J shed 6 bases, and the junction held 8 bases outside the gene matches. This CDR3 comprises 15 residues. As DNA, the CDR3 is TGTGCCAGCAGTTATCTAGCGGGAGGCTTTTCCGAGCAGTACTTC. This sequence encodes CASSYLAGGFSEQYF.

The chain recombines TRBV6-1 with TRBJ2-7, with TRBD2 matching over 7 bases. This CDR3 contains 11 residues. Germline CDR1 MNHNS, CDR2 SASEGT. V lost 11 bases, J lost 7 bases, and 8 bases stayed unmatched. The DNA of the CDR3 is TGTGCCGTGGCGGGAGTAGGAGAGCAGTACTTC. This codes for CAVAGVGEQYF.

CDR3 in amino acids: CASGADREYSNQPQHF. The CDR3 bases are TGTGCCAGCGGTGCCGACAGGGAGTATAGCAATCAGCCCCAGCATTTT. This chain connects TRBV10-3 to TRBJ1-5, with 7 bases lining up with TRBD1. The CDR3 spans 16 residues. From germline, CDR1 is ENHRY and CDR2 SYGVKD. The V and J ends lost 10 bases and 0 bases, in that order; junction bases with no gene match: 12.

A note on this clonotype: Sequence at one end of the junction differs from germline and may be a read error. The gene calls are TRBV12-3 or TRBV12-4 and TRBJ2-5; D remains unclear. The CDR3 loop spans 15 amino acids. The CDR3 sequence: CACSAQTPQSETQYF. CDR3 in DNA: TGTGCCTGCAGTGCTCAGACTCCCCAGTCGGAGACCCAGTACTTC.

This clonotype was seen at least ten times. V and J are TRBV2 and TRBJ2-1; D gene uncertain. Per germline, CDR1 SNHLY and CDR2 FYNNEI. The ends were cut back, 8 bases at V and 8 bases at J, with 19 bases in the middle. The CDR3 sequence is 14 residues long. The CDR3 nucleotides read TGTGCCAGCTGCGAACGGGTAGCAAGAGATGAGCAGTTCTTC. Translating gives CASCERVARDEQFF.

As for this clonotype: This may arise from a read error, as a much more abundant clone is one base away. This chain links TRBV4-3 with TRBJ1-1; D is undetermined. CDR3 length: 15 residues. V was pared by 4 bases and J by 3 bases, with 15 bases between. The V gene's germline CDR1 is LGHNA and CDR2 YSLEER. As DNA, the CDR3 is TGCGCCAGCAGCCCGGTTCACAGCCTCGACACTGAAGCTTTCTTT. Amino acid sequence: CASSPVHSLDTEAFF.

This rearrangement joins TRBV2 to TRBJ1-5, with D unclear. Germline assignment: CDR1 SNHLY and CDR2 FYNNEI. Trimming took off 8 bases at V and 1 base at J, with 21 bases between the two ends. The CDR3 spans 17 residues. The CDR3 sequence is CASEPNFSDYSNQPQHF. The CDR3 coding sequence is TGTGCCAGCGAGCCTAATTTTTCCGATTACAGCAATCAGCCCCAGCATTTT.

The table lists this clonotype with many counts. The chain couples TRBV10-3 to TRBJ2-5; 9 bases align to TRBD2. CDR3 length equals 14 residues. V was pared by 10 bases and J by 2 bases, with 8 bases of the junction left unmatched. CDR1 and CDR2 from the germline V gene are ENHRY and SYGVKD. The CDR3 nucleotides read TGTGCCACTACTACCCTAGCGGGACAAGAGACCCAGTACTTC. The encoded protein is CATTTLAGQETQYF.

This clonotype was detected ten times or more. The genes are TRBV9 and TRBJ2-2; D uncertain. Trimming pared 0 bases from V and 8 bases from J, leaving 8 bases between. The CDR3 length is 13 residues. Germline assignment: CDR1 SGDLS and CDR2 YYNGEE. CDR3 protein: CASSVGGLGELFF. The CDR3 region has the DNA TGTGCCAGCAGCGTAGGAGGTTTAGGGGAGCTGTTTTTT.

The chain employs TRBV29-1 and TRBJ1-2; 7 bases agree with TRBD1. With 7 bases clipped from V and 8 bases from J, the junction kept 10 bases outside the gene matches. CDR1 SQVTM and CDR2 ANQGSEA come from the germline V gene. The CDR3 totals 12 residues. The chain's CDR3 is CSAAGTANGYTF. The CDR3 region has the DNA TGCAGCGCTGCCGGGACAGCGAACGGCTACACCTTC. Looking up the rest from reference TRBV29-1 and TRBJ1-2 gives the full variable domain: SAVISQKPSRDICQRGTSLTIQCQVDSQVTMMFWYRQQPGQSLTLIATANQGSEATYESGFVIDKFPISRPNLTFSTLTVSNMSPEDSSIYLCSAAGTANGYTFGSGTRLTVV.

The rearrangement joins TRBV7-9 to TRBJ2-2; perhaps TRBD2 as D (6 bases). V lost 4 bases and J lost 2, with 11 bases in between. Germline V lookup: CDR1 SEHNR, CDR2 FQNEAQ (reference sequence). This CDR3 comprises 15 residues. CDR3: CASSSAGTNTGELFF. The DNA of the CDR3 is TGTGCCAGCAGCTCGGCCGGGACTAACACCGGGGAGCTGTTTTTT.

This sequence joins TRBV4-2 and TRBJ1-5; no reliable D call. Between the trimmed V and J ends, which lost 5 bases and 3 bases, there was a span of 17 bases. The germline V gene has CDR1 LGHNA and CDR2 YNFKEQ. The CDR3 spans 16 residues. DNA for the CDR3: TGTGCCAGCAGCGAAAGGCCTCGGCGGAACAATCAGCCCCAGCATTTT. It encodes CASSERPRRNNQPQHF.

This clonotype appeared many times. V and J are TRBV7-9 and TRBJ1-6; TRBD1 matches 7 bases. V was clipped by 11 bases and J by 10 bases; unmatched bases: 11. Looked up from germline, CDR1 is SEHNR and CDR2 is FQNEAQ (reference sequence). This CDR3 has 13 residues. The CDR3: CAGSGGVQSPLHF. The CDR3 DNA reads as TGTGCCGGGTCAGGGGGTGTCCAATCACCCCTCCACTTT.

The chain is built from TRBV10-2 and TRBJ1-6; 10 bases match TRBD1. The V and J ends lost 6 bases and 18 bases, in that order; junction bases with no gene match: 11. The CDR3 loop spans 13 amino acids. CDR1 is WSHSY, CDR2 SAAADI, per germline. The CDR3 DNA sequence: TGCGCCAGCAGACTGGGACAGGGGACCTCCTACCACTTT. Its translation is CASRLGQGTSYHF.

The chain combines TRBV7-9 with TRBJ1-2; D is unresolved. CDR3 length: 13 amino acids. CDR1 is SEHNR, CDR2 FQNEAQ, per germline (reference sequence). Trimming left V 5 bases short and J 12 bases short, with 19 bases between. The CDR3 loop is CASSQPPGLMDTF. DNA of the CDR3: TGTGCCAGCAGCCAACCCCCCGGACTGATGGACACCTTC.